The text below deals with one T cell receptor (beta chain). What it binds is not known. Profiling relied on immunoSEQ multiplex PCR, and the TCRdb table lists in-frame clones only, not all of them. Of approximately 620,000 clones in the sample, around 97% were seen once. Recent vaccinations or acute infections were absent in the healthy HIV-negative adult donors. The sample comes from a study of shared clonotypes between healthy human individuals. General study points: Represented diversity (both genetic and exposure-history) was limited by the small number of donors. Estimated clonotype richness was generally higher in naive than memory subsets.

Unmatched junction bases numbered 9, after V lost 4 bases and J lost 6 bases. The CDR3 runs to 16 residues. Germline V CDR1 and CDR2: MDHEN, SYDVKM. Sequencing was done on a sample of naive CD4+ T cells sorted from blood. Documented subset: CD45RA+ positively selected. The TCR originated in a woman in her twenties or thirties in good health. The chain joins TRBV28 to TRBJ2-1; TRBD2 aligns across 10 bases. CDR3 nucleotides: TGTGCCAGCAGTTCCCCAGCGGGAGGGCCGTTCAATGAGCAGTTCTTC. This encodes CASSSPAGGPFNEQFF.